This TCR beta chain was profiled in a study of blood T cell repertoires in COVID-19. Study-level background: Sites across the United States, Italy and Spain contributed samples from acute and convalescent COVID-19. PBMCs, B-cell-depleted T cells, or T cells were the source of the cDNA or gDNA that made up the material.

How the authors handled the data: Estimation of nucleated cell counts relied on the amplification of reference gene primers. Repertoires were generated with immunoSEQ multiplex PCR, while TCRdb's copy carries only in-frame clones and drops some. That table gives V, J and clone size, and the DNA gave D and trimming. The table records some 120,000 clones, around 80% of them present only once. The TCR comes from a man in his 70s with acute or convalescent COVID-19. Sequencing was carried out using peripheral blood.

CDR3: CATRDRGRAGEKLFF. CDR3 in DNA: TGTGCCACCCGGGACAGGGGGCGCGCGGGTGAAAAACTGTTTTTT. The rearrangement links TRBV27 to TRBJ1-4, with TRBD1 identical over 12 bases. Germline values: CDR1 MNHEY, CDR2 SMNVEV (reference sequence). V lost 10 bases and J lost 7; bases outside the gene matches: 10. CDR3 length equals 15 residues.